This T cell receptor (beta chain) was recovered during a study of blood T cell repertoires in COVID-19 (dated by TCRdb to about 2020). Background for the entire study: Samples from collaborators originated in the United States, Italy and Spain and spanned both the acute and convalescent phases of COVID-19. Sample metadata almost always included a de-identified subject ID, COVID-19 status, age in years and sex. Samples came from the ongoing ImmuneRACE study (first 160 participants) plus 1,254 subjects from 6 global collaborators. A freely available public database, intended as a resource for researchers studying the immune response to SARS-CoV-2, is where the repertoires were released. Subjects who had been exposed to COVID-19, were actively infected with it, or had recovered from it provided the deeply sampled blood TCRbeta repertoires that made up the dataset. The prospective study material was composed of cDNA or gDNA derived from T cells, B-cell-depleted T cells, or PBMCs. Where available, HLA class I and class II types were taken from metadata supplied by the sample provider and were not determined by assay-based typing.

Whole blood was collected in K2EDTA tubes by collaborating institutions according to the institutions' own protocols. For TCRbeta analysis, collaborators shipped samples as frozen whole blood, isolated PBMCs, or DNA extracted from either of those sample types. Study-level results and caveats: The amount of clinical and demographic metadata varied by source and participant and was provided uncurated.

The immunoSEQ Assay, a bias-controlled multiplex PCR, was used to amplify TCRbeta CDR3 regions from genomic DNA. The original pipeline was this. The number of nucleated cells in each sample was estimated from the amplification of reference gene primers within the assay. To quantify the absolute abundance of each unique TCRbeta CDR3 rearrangement, sequence reads were collapsed and filtered. Productive Simpson clonality was computed per sample as the square root of Simpson's diversity index over productive rearrangements. In TCRdb, the immuneACCESS table is reduced to in-frame sequences with V and J assigned. These tables do not hold every clone; where another copy was compared, an unresolved V gene accounts for under half, and the others remain unexplained. The V and J calls and clone size are taken from that table; D and trimming were inferred from the DNA. The sample table shows approximately 91,000 clones, and around 72% are seen once. Together, the top ten hold around 22% of the sample.

Details on this clone: Its antigen target is currently unknown. The sample holds no much larger clone one base away, and base qualities are not on file.

CDR1 and CDR2 are drawn from the germline V gene (reference sequence): SGHKS, YYEKEE. V is cut by 1 base and J by 0 bases, and the space between the germline ends is 7 bases. Measured from the cysteine to the phenylalanine, the CDR3 is 14 residues long. The only DNA kept is the CDR3, 42 bases in frame from the first base. The chain is made from TRBV5-5 and TRBJ2-5, with no confidently assigned D gene. This clonotype was sampled from a man in his 70s with acute or convalescent COVID-19. The specimen was peripheral blood. The CDR3 corresponds to CASSLRDYQETQYF. The bases read TGTGCCAGCAGCTTGCGAGATTACCAAGAGACCCAGTACTTC.